The 16 T cell receptor beta chains presented below share a single source sample, sequenced in a study of human T cells and chemical hapten exposure. This sample's time point: patch test 1, 2 weeks after DPC sensitization. Stated treatment: therapeutic diphenylcyclopropenone sensitization with weekly scalp DPC. MiXCR, applied by TCRdb to the RACE reads, yields one record per CDR3 protein. This table holds fewer than 500,000 distinct CDR3 sequences, 4.8% found once. Source: whole blood, taken in connection with sensitization to the hapten diphenylcyclopropenone (DPC). Receptors were obtained from a woman between 50 and 59 years old with alopecia areata. Some clones in this sample may be carry-over from other donors' samples.

The chain employs TRBV9 and TRBJ2-1; 12 bases line up with TRBD2. Germline CDR1 and CDR2: SGDLS and YYNGEE. This CDR3 has 16 residues. V trimming: 2 bases; J trimming: 7 bases; junction bases outside the gene matches: 7. The chain's CDR3 is CASSVRTSGVANEQFF. CDR3 sequence (DNA): TGTGCCAGCAGCGTCCGGACTAGCGGGGTCGCGAATGAGCAGTTCTTC.

This clonotype was seen at least ten times. The CDR3 protein is CASSEGPAGGYEQYF. The CDR3 DNA is TGTGCCAGCAGTGAAGGCCCAGCGGGGGGATACGAGCAGTACTTC. V usage is TRBV25-1 and J usage is TRBJ2-7, with 9 bases aligning to TRBD2. CDR3 length: 15 amino acids. Germline CDR1 MGHDK, CDR2 SYGVNS. The V gene end was trimmed by 2 bases and the J gene end by 4 bases; junction bases not matched to a gene: 6.

This clonotype was counted at least ten times. This chain uses TRBV29-1 with TRBJ2-3; 8 bases match TRBD1. The trim removed 0 bases at V and 3 bases at J, leaving 8 bases unmatched. The germline gives CDR1 SQVTM, CDR2 ANQGSEA. The CDR3 consists of 16 residues. The CDR3 bases are TGCAGCGTTGAAGATCAGAGACAGGGGAAGACAGATACGCAGTATTTT. Translating it yields CSVEDQRQGKTDTQYF.

This clonotype appeared a few times. The chain has TRBV19 and TRBJ2-1; no firm D call. Looked up from germline, CDR1 is LNHDA and CDR2 is SQIVND (reference sequence). The CDR3 has 10 amino acids. V lost 10 bases, J lost 8 bases, and 9 bases lay in between. CDR3 in amino acids: CATGHDEQFF. The CDR3 region has the DNA TGTGCCACCGGGCATGATGAGCAGTTCTTC.

As regards this clonotype: Germline and junction disagree at one end, which may indicate a read error. The rearrangement joins TRBV14 to TRBJ2-1, with TRBD2 matching 8 bases. This CDR3 spans 15 amino acids. Germline V gene data show CDR1 as SGHDN and CDR2 as FVKESK. The CDR3 bases are TGTGCCAGCAGCCAAGTACCAGCGGGGGTTTATGAGCGGTTCTTC. The encoded protein is CASSQVPAGVYERFF.

This chain uses TRBV6-2 or TRBV6-3 with TRBJ2-1; 8 nucleotides align to TRBD2. V lost 11 bases and J lost 7; bases outside the gene matches: 16. CDR3 size: 15 residues. Per germline, CDR1 MNHEY and CDR2 SVGEGT. CDR3 nucleotides: TGTGCCCTCGACGAGGGAGCGGGAGCACAAAATGAGCAGTTCTTC. Its protein is CALDEGAGAQNEQFF.

This clonotype came up a few times. This rearrangement joins TRBV29-1 to TRBJ2-2; possible D gene TRBD1, 5 bases. Germline assignment: CDR1 SQVTM and CDR2 ANQGSEA. Trimming removed 7 bases at V and 2 bases at J, with 11 bases between. The CDR3 consists of 13 residues. The DNA of the CDR3 is TGCAGCGGTCTCCAGGGAAACACCGGGGAGCTGTTTTTT. As protein: CSGLQGNTGELFF.

Many counts were recorded for this clonotype. This sequence joins TRBV5-1 and TRBJ2-7; a weak D match, TRBD1 (5 bases). The CDR3 totals 16 residues. Germline V gene data show CDR1 as SGHRS and CDR2 as YFSETQ. V dropped 0 bases and J dropped 1 base, with 14 bases sitting between them. CDR3 region: CASSLAVVQESYEQYF. The DNA for the CDR3 is TGCGCCAGCAGCTTGGCCGTTGTACAGGAATCCTACGAGCAGTACTTC.

This clonotype was observed many times. J is TRBJ2-7 and V is TRBV20-1; 7 bases match TRBD1. The trim removed 2 bases at V and 2 bases at J, leaving 3 bases unmatched. The V gene's germline CDR1 is DFQATT and CDR2 SNEGSKA (reference sequence). This CDR3 region has 13 residues. As DNA, the CDR3 is TGCAGTGCTAGAACCGACAGGGCCTACGAGCAGTACTTC. It translates to CSARTDRAYEQYF.

This clonotype showed up many times. The rearrangement uses TRBV7-2 and TRBJ1-3, with D maybe TRBD1 (5 bases). Looked up from germline, CDR1 is SGHTA and CDR2 is FQGNSA. The CDR3 sequence is 16 residues long. Trimming pared 5 bases from V and 0 bases from J, leaving 14 bases between. The CDR3 DNA is TGTGCCAGCAGCCCTCAATGGAGGGGCTCTGGAAACACCATATATTTT. Amino acids: CASSPQWRGSGNTIYF.

This sequence joins TRBV12-3 or TRBV12-4 and TRBJ1-6; the D gene is possibly TRBD1 (5 bases). This CDR3 contains 12 residues. Trimming removed 6 bases from V and 11 bases from J, with 11 bases in between. The CDR3, as DNA: TGTGCCAGCAGCCCGGGACCCCCACCCCTCCACTTT. This gives the protein CASSPGPPPLHF.

This clonotype came up many times. The V and J genes are TRBV30 and TRBJ2-1; a possible D gene is TRBD2 (7 bases). V was pared by 0 bases and J by 7 bases, with 16 bases between. Germline V lookup: CDR1 GTSNPN, CDR2 SVGIG (reference sequence). The CDR3 covers 15 residues. As DNA, the CDR3 is TGTGCCTGGAGTGTACGAAGGGGGGGTCGGAATGAGCAGTTCTTC. It codes for CAWSVRRGGRNEQFF.

This clonotype occurred a few times. The gene calls are TRBV7-9 and TRBJ1-1; D remains unclear. Germline CDR1 and CDR2: SEHNR and FQNEAQ (reference sequence). V dropped 10 bases and J dropped 5 bases, with 14 bases sitting between them. The CDR3 is 12 amino acids. This chain's CDR3 is CATLGSPTEAFF. The DNA of the CDR3 is TGTGCCACCCTGGGGAGCCCAACTGAAGCTTTCTTT. Full variable domain (missing parts from reference TRBV7-9 and TRBJ1-1): DTGVSQNPRHKITKRGQNVTFRCDPISEHNRLYWYRQTLGQGPEFLTYFQNEAQLEKSRLLSDRFSAERPKGSFSTLEIQRTEQGDSAMYLCATLGSPTEAFFGQGTRLTVV.

The chain combines TRBV27 with TRBJ1-5; 9 bases align to TRBD1. J gave up 7 bases and V 5 bases, and 12 bases lay outside the gene matches. The CDR3 contains 16 residues. Germline values: CDR1 MNHEY, CDR2 SMNVEV (reference sequence). The CDR3 spells CASSPGTGQAGQPQHF. CDR3 DNA sequence: TGTGCCAGCAGTCCAGGGACAGGGCAGGCTGGACAGCCCCAGCATTTT.

This clonotype showed up many times. The chain has TRBV5-4 and TRBJ1-1; D gene uncertain. Trimming pared 0 bases from V and 5 bases from J, leaving 11 bases between. The CDR3 totals 14 residues. CDR1 is SGHNT and CDR2 is YYREEE in the germline V gene (reference sequence). CDR3 coding DNA: TGTGCCAGCAGCTTGGAAGGCCCCAGAACTGAAGCTTTCTTT. Protein: CASSLEGPRTEAFF.

This clonotype was seen many times. This chain joins TRBV10-1 and TRBJ2-3, with D possibly being TRBD2 (6 bases). Germline CDR1 WNHNN, CDR2 SYGVQD (reference sequence). The CDR3 is 15 amino acids. Deletions cut 4 bases from V and 0 bases from J, with 11 bases between. The CDR3 sequence is CASSVDGTSTDTQYF. CDR3 nucleotide sequence: TGCGCCAGCAGTGTCGACGGGACTAGCACAGATACGCAGTATTTT.